What follows are 9 T cell receptor beta chains derived from one specimen sequenced in a study of CD8 T cells in ankylosing spondylitis. MiXCR, applied by TCRdb to the 5' RACE reads, yields one record per CDR3 protein. The data show about 36,000 distinct CDR3 sequences, roughly an eighth seen once. Sequencing was done on a sample of synovial fluid, either unsorted or a sorted T cell fraction (not recorded which). These receptor sequences come from a male donor with ankylosing spondylitis.

In this sample, this clonotype turned up a few times. This sequence joins TRBV30 and TRBJ1-2, with no clear D. V shed 2 bases and J shed 4 bases, with 14 bases lying between them. This CDR3 is built from 14 residues. The germline V gene has CDR1 GTSNPN and CDR2 SVGIG (reference sequence). The CDR3 loop is CAWSINQYLYGYTF. In DNA form, the CDR3 reads TGTGCCTGGAGTATTAATCAATACCTCTATGGCTACACCTTC.

At least ten counts were recorded for this clonotype. The CDR3 spells CASSFTGELFF. In nucleotides, the CDR3 is TGTGCCAGCAGTTTTACCGGGGAGCTGTTTTTT. This chain links TRBV6-2 or TRBV6-3 with TRBJ2-2; D is undetermined. The CDR3 length is 11 residues. Per germline, CDR1 MNHEY and CDR2 SVGEGT. The ends were cut back, 4 bases at V and 5 bases at J, with 2 bases in the middle.

This clonotype has just one count. V is TRBV20-1 and J is TRBJ1-4; D gene unclear. Per germline, CDR1 DFQATT and CDR2 SNEGSKA (reference sequence). Trimming took 3 bases from V and 7 from J, leaving 9 bases between them. The CDR3 runs 12 residues. CDR3 loop: CSARTQIEKLFF. CDR3 nucleotide sequence: TGCAGTGCTAGGACCCAGATTGAAAAACTGTTTTTT.

This clonotype turned up a few times. The chain has TRBV27 and TRBJ2-4, with TRBD2 matching 11 bases. The CDR3 consists of 19 residues. Germline V gene lookup returns CDR1 MNHEY and CDR2 SMNVEV (reference sequence). The trim removed 4 bases at V and 0 bases at J, leaving 11 bases unmatched. CDR3 coding DNA: TGTGCCAGCAGTTCCTCGGGTAGCGGGAGGGTTGGAGCCAAAAACATTCAGTACTTC. Amino acid sequence: CASSSSGSGRVGAKNIQYF.

This chain links TRBV5-1 with TRBJ2-3; 10 bases agree with TRBD1. The CDR3 sequence is 16 residues long. Germline V gene data show CDR1 as SGHRS and CDR2 as YFSETQ. With 3 bases clipped from V and 0 bases from J, the junction kept 4 bases outside the gene matches. CDR3 DNA: TGCGCCAGCAGCTCCCGACAGGGGGCCAGCACAGATACGCAGTATTTT. This translates into CASSSRQGASTDTQYF.

This clonotype was seen a few times. V is TRBV5-1 and J is TRBJ2-3; 9 nucleotides align to TRBD2. The CDR3 is 16 residues long. V trimming: 5 bases; J trimming: 2 bases; junction bases outside the gene matches: 9. Germline V gene data show CDR1 as SGHRS and CDR2 as YFSETQ. CDR3 residues: CASRDQSGRFTDTQYF. The CDR3, as DNA: TGCGCCAGCAGGGACCAAAGCGGGAGGTTCACAGATACGCAGTATTTT.

This clonotype was counted between two and nine times. V and J are TRBV5-1 and TRBJ1-2; a possible D gene is TRBD1 (6 bases). The CDR3 consists of 15 residues. V was shortened by 2 bases and J by 3 bases, with 14 bases between the two germline ends. In germline, CDR1 is SGHRS, CDR2 YFSETQ. CDR3 nucleotides: TGCGCCAGCAGCTTTAACAGGGTCTCTGACTATGGCTACACCTTC. It translates to CASSFNRVSDYGYTF.

This clonotype was observed at least ten times. The J gene is TRBJ2-3, the V gene TRBV4-3; 7 bases match TRBD2. Trimming took 1 base from V and 4 from J; bases not matched to a gene: 8. CDR3 length equals 16 residues. CDR1 and CDR2 (germline): LGHNA, YSLEER. As DNA, the CDR3 is TGCGCCAGCAGCCAAGCTGAGGGAAGCGGGGCAGATACGCAGTATTTT. It translates to CASSQAEGSGADTQYF.

This clonotype showed up many times. The chain is built from TRBV5-6 and TRBJ2-5, with 11 bases matching TRBD2. The germline V gene encodes CDR1 SGHDT and CDR2 YYEEEE. The CDR3 covers 15 residues. Unmatched junction bases numbered 7, after V lost 4 bases and J lost 5 bases. CDR3 coding DNA: TGTGCCAGCAGCCTATTAGCGGGGGGGATGGAGACCCAGTACTTC. It encodes CASSLLAGGMETQYF.